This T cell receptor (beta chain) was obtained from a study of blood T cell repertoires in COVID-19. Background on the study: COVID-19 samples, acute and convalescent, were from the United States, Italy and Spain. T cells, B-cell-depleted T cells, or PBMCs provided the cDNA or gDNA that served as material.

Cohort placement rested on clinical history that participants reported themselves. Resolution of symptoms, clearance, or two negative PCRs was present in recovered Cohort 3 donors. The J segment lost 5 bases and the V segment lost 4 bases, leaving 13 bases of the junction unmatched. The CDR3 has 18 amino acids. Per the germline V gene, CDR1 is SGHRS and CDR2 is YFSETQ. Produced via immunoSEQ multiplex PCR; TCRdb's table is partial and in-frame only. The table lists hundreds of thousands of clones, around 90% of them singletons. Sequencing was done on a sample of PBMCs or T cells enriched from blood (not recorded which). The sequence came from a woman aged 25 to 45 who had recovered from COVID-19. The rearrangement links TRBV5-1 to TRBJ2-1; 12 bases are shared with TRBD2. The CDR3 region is CASSITSGGTSRNNEQFF. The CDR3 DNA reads TGCGCCAGCAGCATAACTAGCGGGGGGACCTCCCGGAACAATGAGCAGTTCTTC.